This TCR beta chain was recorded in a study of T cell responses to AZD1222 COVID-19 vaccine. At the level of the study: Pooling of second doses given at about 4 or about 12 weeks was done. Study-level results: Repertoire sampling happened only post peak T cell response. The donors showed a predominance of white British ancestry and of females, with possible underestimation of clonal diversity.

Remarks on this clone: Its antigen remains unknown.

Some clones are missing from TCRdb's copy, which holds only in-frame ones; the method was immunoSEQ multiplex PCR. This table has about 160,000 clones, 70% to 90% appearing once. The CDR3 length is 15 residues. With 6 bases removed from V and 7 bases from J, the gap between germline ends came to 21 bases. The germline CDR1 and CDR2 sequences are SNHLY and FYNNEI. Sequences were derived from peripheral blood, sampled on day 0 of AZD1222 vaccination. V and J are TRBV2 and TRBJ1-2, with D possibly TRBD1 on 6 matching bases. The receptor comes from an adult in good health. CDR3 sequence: CASSGRAGVQPGYTF. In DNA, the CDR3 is TGTGCCAGCAGCGGTAGGGCAGGGGTTCAACCTGGCTACACCTTC.